The text below deals with one T cell receptor (beta chain). Its antigen is not identified. This entry comes from a study of blood T cells in healthy people across ages. The CDR3 contains 18 residues. With 3 bases clipped from V and 0 bases from J, the junction kept 10 bases outside the gene matches. Germline CDR1 MNHEY, CDR2 SVGAGI. Ranging in age from about 6 to 90, the donors were healthy Caucasian individuals from Russia. Overall study findings and caveats: Among long-lived donors, naive CD4+ cells were more numerous and diversity higher than in aged donors. PBMCs that were unsorted prevented a conclusive naive versus antigen-experienced comparison.

Then a second PCR, running roughly 7 to 11 cycles, was carried out with a sample-barcoded 5' primer and a J-beta primer mix. TCRdb recomputed calls from the 5' RACE reads with MiXCR, one row per CDR3 protein. The sample carries 1,500,000 or so distinct CDR3 sequences, almost 60% recorded once. The receptor's source is a man between 18 and 29 years old in good health. This chain uses TRBV6-5 with TRBJ2-1; 8 positions agree with TRBD2. Sequenced sample: blood. This CDR3 is CASSYGGSGASSYNEQFF. The DNA for the CDR3 is TGTGCCAGCAGTTATGGCGGTAGCGGGGCGAGCTCCTACAATGAGCAGTTCTTC.